This entry concerns a single TCR beta chain. Its antigen is unknown. The entry originates in a study of shared clonotypes between healthy human individuals. For the study at large: Three plates each covered CD4 naive and memory; CD8 naive two, CD8 memory one.

CDR1 is MNHEY, CDR2 SMNVEV, per germline (reference sequence). The CDR3 sequence is 14 residues long. The V end lost 5 bases, the J end lost 6 bases, and 16 bases lay between the germline ends. General observations from the study: Non-shared clonotypes were found to have lower generation probabilities than the clonotypes that were shared by all four of the sorted-subset donors. It was anticipated that sequencing depth would influence how many clonotypes donors shared.

At the deep level, the assay was run. Measured with immunoSEQ multiplex PCR; TCRdb has only the in-frame clones, and not every one. The sample carries some 200,000 clones, under 80% recorded once. Material: memory CD4+ T cells sorted from blood. Subset in this sample: CD45RA-negative fraction. The clonotype was recovered from a man aged 25-40 years in good health. The rearrangement joins TRBV27 to TRBJ1-2; D might be TRBD1 (5 bases). For the CDR3, the DNA is TGTGCCAGCAGTAAGGGACGCACAGAGGATGGCTACACCTTC. It is translated as CASSKGRTEDGYTF.